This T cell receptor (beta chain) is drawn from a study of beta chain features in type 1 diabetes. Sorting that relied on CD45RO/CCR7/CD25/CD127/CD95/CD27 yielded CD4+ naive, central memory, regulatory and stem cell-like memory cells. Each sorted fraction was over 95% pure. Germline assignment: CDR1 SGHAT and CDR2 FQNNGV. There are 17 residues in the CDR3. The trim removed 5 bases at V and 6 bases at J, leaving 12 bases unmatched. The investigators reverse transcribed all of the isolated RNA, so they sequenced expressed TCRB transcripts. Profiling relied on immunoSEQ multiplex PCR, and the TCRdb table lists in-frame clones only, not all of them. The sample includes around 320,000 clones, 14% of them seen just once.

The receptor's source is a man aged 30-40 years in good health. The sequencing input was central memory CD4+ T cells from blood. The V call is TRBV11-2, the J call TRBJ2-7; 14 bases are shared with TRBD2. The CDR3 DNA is TGTGCCAGCAGCCGCCATACCGGGACTAGCGGGAGCTCCGAGCAGTACGTC. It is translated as CASSRHTGTSGSSEQYV.